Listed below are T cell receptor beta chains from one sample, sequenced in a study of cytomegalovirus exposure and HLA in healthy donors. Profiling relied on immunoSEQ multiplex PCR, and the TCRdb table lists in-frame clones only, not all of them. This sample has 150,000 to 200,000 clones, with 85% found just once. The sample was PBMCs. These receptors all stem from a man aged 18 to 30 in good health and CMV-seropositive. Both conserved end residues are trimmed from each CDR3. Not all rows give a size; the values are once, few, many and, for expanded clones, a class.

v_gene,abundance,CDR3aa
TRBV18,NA,ASSRAANQPQH
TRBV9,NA,ASTGEEETQY
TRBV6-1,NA,ASRADYYEQY
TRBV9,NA,ASSLDRGGTGELF
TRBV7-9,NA,ASSLFSQVVYGYT
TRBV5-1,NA,ASSLVSGVETQY
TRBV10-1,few,ASSEPGVEQY
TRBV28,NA,ASSPCKRDYNEQF
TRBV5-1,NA,ASSLSLPSYNEQF
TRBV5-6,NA,ASSLVSGGLDGNTIY
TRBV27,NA,ASSPGLNYGYT
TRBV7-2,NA,ASSFTGTTLEAF
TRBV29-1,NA,SVVDRGRGGYT
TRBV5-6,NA,ASSPSGGGMVNEQF
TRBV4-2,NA,ASSGWFGELF
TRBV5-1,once,ASSTTSNNEQF
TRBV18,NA,ASSPEEGPQH
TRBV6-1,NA,ASSEEAGQY
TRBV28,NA,ASSVPGTGGYEQY
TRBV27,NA,ASSRSGTGGPYNEQF
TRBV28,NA,ASSLQQGNQPQH
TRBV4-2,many,ASSQGEGPNYGYT
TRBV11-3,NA,ASNVRDRGRDTQY
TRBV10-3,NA,AISEGYSSYNEQF
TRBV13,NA,ASSPRDRTYEQY
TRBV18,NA,ASSPDGGYGNTIY
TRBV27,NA,ASSPRDYTNEQF
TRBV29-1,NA,SAGTGLPAEAF
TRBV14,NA,ASSHHLAGVGEQY
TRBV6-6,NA,ASRTGAGNTIY
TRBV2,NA,AARAQGETQY
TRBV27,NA,ASSSILAGSTDTQY
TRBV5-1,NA,ASRVRGGSTDTQY
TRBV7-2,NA,ASSLTGRPYEQY
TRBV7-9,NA,ASSLAAGHTDTQY
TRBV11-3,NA,ASSSADKPYEQY
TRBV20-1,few,SAQGAEAF
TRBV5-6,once,ASSSTGRQNIQY
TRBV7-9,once,ASSLDGGGDTQY
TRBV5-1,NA,ASRSDISETGRKFSPLH
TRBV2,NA,ASSEAPAGRSYEQY
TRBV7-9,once,ASSLANYGYT
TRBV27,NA,ASSLSRTGLSGEKLF
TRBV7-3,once,ASSEASGSGTQY
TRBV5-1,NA,ASSLGITRDSYEQY
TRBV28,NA,ASSFRQINEKLF
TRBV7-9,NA,ASSPTGKDEQY
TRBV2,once,ASRRTGDTTNYGYT
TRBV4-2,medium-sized,ASSPGLAAYEQY
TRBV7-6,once,ASSLSGAFNTEAF